This TCR beta chain comes out of a study of blood T cells in healthy people across ages. Alongside a J-beta primer mix, a sample-barcoded 5' primer served in a second PCR lasting about 7 to 12 cycles. Via MiXCR, TCRdb re-called the 5' RACE reads, giving one row per CDR3 protein. Of about 570,000 distinct CDR3 sequences listed, 25% to 30% are singletons. Germline CDR1 and CDR2: LNHNV and YYDKDF (reference sequence). V gave up 0 bases and J gave up 1 base, with 11 bases separating them. The CDR3 has 16 residues. This chain uses TRBV15 with TRBJ2-3, with D possibly matching TRBD1 (5 bases). Sequencing input: blood. The receptor comes from a woman aged 70-85 years in good health. CDR3 in amino acids: CATSRDKGFGTDTQYF. The CDR3 DNA reads as TGTGCCACCAGCAGAGATAAGGGGTTTGGCACAGATACGCAGTATTTT.